The 14 T cell receptor beta chains below all came from one sample that was sequenced in a study of CD8 T cells in Susac syndrome. RNA in amounts of about 0.45 to 1 ug was reverse transcribed with random hexamers. TCRdb reprocessed the immunoSEQ multiplex PCR reads via MiXCR and lists one record per CDR3 protein. The repertoire holds 180,000 or so distinct CDR3 sequences, with about 95% as singletons. Sequencing input: CD4+ T cells from PBMCs. Every receptor here comes from a human donor in good health.

The CDR3 nucleotides read TGTGCCAGCAGTTACGCGGGAACTCAGCCCCAGCATTTT. It codes for CASSYAGTQPQHF. The chain carries TRBV6-6 and TRBJ1-5; D is unresolved. Germline CDR1 and CDR2: MNHNY and SVGAGI (reference sequence). The germline V and J ends were trimmed by 2 bases and 6 bases, with 8 bases remaining between them. This CDR3 has 13 residues.

The chain combines TRBV18 with TRBJ1-5; D is uncertain. Germline lookup yields CDR1 KGHSH and CDR2 LQKENI. Trimming removed 4 bases from V and 9 bases from J, with 22 bases in between. The CDR3 consists of 16 residues. CDR3 sequence reads: CASSQGRMGGGPPQHF. The CDR3, as DNA: TGTGCCAGCTCACAGGGTCGGATGGGAGGCGGCCCGCCCCAGCATTTT.

In its sample, this clonotype was seen once. The chain is built from TRBV29-1 and TRBJ2-1; unclear D gene. V was pared by 2 bases and J by 2 bases, with 4 bases between. The germline V gene encodes CDR1 SQVTM and CDR2 ANQGSEA. The CDR3 has 12 residues. As DNA, the CDR3 is TGCAGCGTTGAACCAGCCTACAATGAGCAGTTCTTC. This sequence encodes CSVEPAYNEQFF.

J is TRBJ2-2 and V is TRBV20-1; 10 bases align to TRBD1. The germline V gene encodes CDR1 DFQATT and CDR2 SNEGSKA (reference sequence). This CDR3 contains 13 residues. V dropped 5 bases and J dropped 7; count of bases not matched to a gene: 4. For the CDR3, the DNA is TGCAGTGCTCGACAGGGGGCGCACGGGGAGCTGTTTTTT. Encoded protein: CSARQGAHGELFF.

The V gene is TRBV23-1, the J gene TRBJ2-3; 10 bases agree with TRBD2. TRBV23-1 is identified as an open reading frame with a role that is uncertain. V dropped 2 bases and J dropped 5; count of bases not matched to a gene: 4. The CDR3 spans 15 residues. The CDR3 is CASSQLAGDGDTQYF. CDR3 nucleotide sequence: TGCGCCAGCAGTCAACTAGCGGGAGACGGAGATACGCAGTATTTT.

This chain uses TRBV5-6 with TRBJ2-7; D gene unclear. The V gene lost 4 bases and the J gene lost 1 base, with 6 bases spanning the gap. Per the germline V gene, CDR1 is SGHDT and CDR2 is YYEEEE. This CDR3 contains 12 residues. CDR3 bases: TGTGCCAGCAGCATTGGATCCTACGAGCAGTACTTC. It translates to CASSIGSYEQYF. The full variable domain, rest sourced from reference TRBV5-6 and TRBJ2-7, is DAGVTQSPTHLIKTRGQQVTLRCSPKSGHDTVSWYQQALGQGPQFIFQYYEEEERQRGNFPDRFSGHQFPNYSSELNVNALLLGDSALYLCASSIGSYEQYFGPGTRLTVT.

This chain links TRBV2 with TRBJ2-3; 10 bases line up with TRBD2. This CDR3 has 16 residues. With 2 bases clipped from V and 5 bases from J, the junction kept 7 bases outside the gene matches. CDR1 and CDR2 from the germline V gene are SNHLY and FYNNEI. The CDR3 spells CASSERLAGARDTQYF. The CDR3, as DNA: TGTGCCAGCAGTGAAAGGCTAGCGGGAGCGCGAGATACGCAGTATTTT.

As to this clonotype: The germline gene is not matched at one end of the junction; a read error may be the cause. The chain employs TRBV14 and TRBJ2-7, with 7 bases aligning to TRBD2. The CDR3 length is 15 residues. The germline V gene has CDR1 SGHDN and CDR2 FVKESK. DNA for the CDR3: TGTGCCAGCAGCCAAGGGGGGGGATTCTCCTCCGAGCAGTACTTC. Protein product: CASSQGGGFSSEQYF.

The chain carries TRBV20-1 and TRBJ2-3; the match to TRBD2 covers 7 bases. V trimming: 1 base; J trimming: 2 bases; junction bases outside the gene matches: 9. The CDR3 extends over 16 amino acids. Germline CDR1 and CDR2: DFQATT and SNEGSKA (reference sequence). The CDR3 bases are TGCAGTGCTAGAGCCCCCCTAGCGGCATCCACAGATACGCAGTATTTT. Translation: CSARAPLAASTDTQYF.

This chain joins TRBV12-3 or TRBV12-4 and TRBJ1-1; weak D call: TRBD1 (5 bases). V was shortened by 4 bases and J by 4 bases, with 10 bases between the two germline ends. The CDR3 consists of 13 residues. DNA for the CDR3: TGTGCCAGCAGTTCCTCCAGGGTCACTGAAGCTTTCTTT. Amino acid sequence: CASSSSRVTEAFF.

The chain combines TRBV29-1 with TRBJ1-2, with D uncertain. This CDR3 is 11 amino acids long. The germline V and J ends were trimmed by 3 bases and 7 bases, with 9 bases remaining between them. CDR1 SQVTM and CDR2 ANQGSEA come from the germline V gene. This chain's CDR3 is CSVDRVAGYTF. The CDR3 DNA reads TGCAGCGTTGATAGAGTTGCTGGCTACACCTTC. Full variable domain (outside the CDR3, taken from reference TRBV29-1 and TRBJ1-2): SAVISQKPSRDICQRGTSLTIQCQVDSQVTMMFWYRQQPGQSLTLIATANQGSEATYESGFVIDKFPISRPNLTFSTLTVSNMSPEDSSIYLCSVDRVAGYTFGSGTRLTVV.

V and J are TRBV15 and TRBJ2-1, with D unclear. Germline values: CDR1 LNHNV, CDR2 YYDKDF (reference sequence). The germline V and J ends were trimmed by 1 base and 2 bases, with 6 bases remaining between them. The CDR3 has 14 amino acids. The DNA of the CDR3 is TGTGCCACCAGCAGAGGGAAGGCCTACAATGAGCAGTTCTTC. Translating it yields CATSRGKAYNEQFF.

The chain is built from TRBV29-1 and TRBJ2-7; 9 bases fit TRBD2. The germline CDR1 and CDR2 sequences are SQVTM and ANQGSEA. V shed 5 bases, J shed 3 bases, and the junction held 5 bases outside the gene matches. The CDR3 length is 13 residues. In DNA form, the CDR3 reads TGCAGCGTTACCGGGACTAGCAGCTACGAGCAGTACTTC. This gives the protein CSVTGTSSYEQYF.

This clonotype has a single count. The V and J genes are TRBV30 and TRBJ1-5; D is possibly TRBD1 (5 bases). This CDR3 is built from 12 residues. V gave up 5 bases and J gave up 5 bases, with 10 bases separating them. Germline assignment: CDR1 GTSNPN and CDR2 SVGIG (reference sequence). The CDR3, as DNA: TGTGCCTGGGCAGCGGGGGATCAGCCCCAGCATTTT. This gives the protein CAWAAGDQPQHF.